These 32 T cell receptor beta chains share one sample of origin, sequenced in a study of OX40 agonist ivuxolimab in advanced cancers. Assay: immunoSEQ multiplex PCR; the TCRdb copy retains only in-frame clones and omits some. The repertoire holds around 49,000 clones, more than 75% seen once, with around a tenth in the top ten. Sequences were derived from CD4+ or CD8+ T cells sorted from blood, sampled in a trial of the OX40 agonist ivuxolimab. The source is an adult with an advanced solid tumor such as melanoma, head and neck, liver or kidney cancer.

The V gene is TRBV13, the J gene TRBJ2-5; 10 bases are shared with TRBD1. The CDR3 runs 16 residues. The J segment lost 4 bases and the V segment lost 5 bases, leaving 10 bases of the junction unmatched. CDR1 and CDR2 from the germline V gene are PRHDT and FYEKMQ (reference sequence). CDR3 amino acids: CASSLKRTGGSETQYF. The CDR3 DNA follows: TGTGCCAGCAGCCTCAAAAGGACAGGGGGATCAGAGACCCAGTACTTC.

The chain uses TRBV5-5 and TRBJ1-5, with a tentative D call TRBD1 (5 bases). Looked up from germline, CDR1 is SGHKS and CDR2 is YYEKEE (reference sequence). V lost 2 bases and J 3 bases, leaving 15 bases between the germline ends. The CDR3 consists of 16 residues. CDR3: CASSLGWGGINQPQHF. The DNA of the CDR3 is TGTGCCAGCAGCTTAGGATGGGGGGGTATCAATCAGCCCCAGCATTTT.

The chain uses TRBV7-2 and TRBJ2-1, with no clear D. V was trimmed by 5 bases and J by 5 bases, leaving 10 bases between them. The CDR3 runs 13 residues. Germline-derived CDR1 and CDR2 are SGHTA and FQGNSA. The CDR3 nucleotides are TGTGCCAGCAGCCCGGGCCCCAACAATGAGCAGTTCTTC. Its protein product is CASSPGPNNEQFF.

By frequency in the sample, this clone is medium-sized (0.01 to 0.1%). The rearrangement joins TRBV7-8 to TRBJ2-1, with TRBD2 identical over 8 bases. J gave up 4 bases and V 2 bases, and 4 bases lay outside the gene matches. The CDR3 contains 15 residues. Germline values: CDR1 SGHVS, CDR2 FQNEAQ. In DNA, the CDR3 is TGTGCCAGCAGCTTATCCGGGGGGGCTTACAATGAGCAGTTCTTC. Amino acid sequence: CASSLSGGAYNEQFF.

This chain links TRBV7-6 with TRBJ2-5; 9 positions agree with TRBD2. The germline V gene encodes CDR1 SGHVS and CDR2 FNYEAQ. CDR3 length: 18 residues. The V and J ends lost 4 bases and 5 bases, in that order; junction bases with no gene match: 17. CDR3 sequence (DNA): TGTGCCAGCAGCTCCCGCCCCCCGGCGGGGGGGCCGGGGGAGACCCAGTACTTC. It specifies CASSSRPPAGGPGETQYF.

This rearrangement joins TRBV4-2 to TRBJ2-7; no clear D gene. With 1 base removed from V and 2 bases from J, the gap between germline ends came to 3 bases. CDR1 is LGHNA, CDR2 YNFKEQ, per germline. The CDR3 runs to 12 residues. Written as DNA, the CDR3 is TGTGCCAGCAGCCAAGGGACCTACGAGCAGTACTTC. It codes for CASSQGTYEQYF.

Worth noting for this clone: A much larger clone sits a single nucleotide away, making a read error possible. The rearrangement links TRBV7-9 to TRBJ1-2, with TRBD1 matching 8 bases. Germline V gives CDR1 SEHNR, CDR2 FQNEAQ (reference sequence). This CDR3 comprises 12 residues. CDR3 residues: CAGSPGQGGYTF. The CDR3 bases are TGTGCCGGCAGCCCCGGACAGGGAGGCTACACCTTC.

This clone has just one count. The chain links TRBV29-1 to TRBJ2-7; 7 bases are shared with TRBD2. V was pared by 2 bases and J by 0 bases, with 10 bases of the junction left unmatched. This CDR3 has 16 amino acids. The germline V gene encodes CDR1 SQVTM and CDR2 ANQGSEA. The CDR3 DNA reads as TGCAGCGTTGAATATACGGGGAGGGGACCCTCCTACGAGCAGTACTTC. It is translated as CSVEYTGRGPSYEQYF.

The chain employs TRBV30 and TRBJ2-2; D may be TRBD2 (6 bases). There are 16 residues in the CDR3. From germline, CDR1 is GTSNPN and CDR2 SVGIG (reference sequence). Trimming cost V 3 bases and J 2 bases, with 16 bases left between them. CDR3 nucleotides: TGTGCCTGGAGGGGACTTCCCTTTATAAACACCGGGGAGCTGTTTTTT. It is translated as CAWRGLPFINTGELFF.

V gene TRBV2 combines with J gene TRBJ1-2; D is uncertain. The CDR3 contains 16 residues. Trimming took 3 bases from V and 0 from J, leaving 14 bases between them. CDR1 SNHLY and CDR2 FYNNEI come from the germline V gene. CDR3 nucleotides: TGTGCCAGCAGTGAGCCCACAGACCGGGCTAACTATGGCTACACCTTC. As protein: CASSEPTDRANYGYTF.

The chain joins TRBV7-9 to TRBJ1-1; a weak D match, TRBD1 (5 bases). CDR1 SEHNR and CDR2 FQNEAQ come from the germline V gene (reference sequence). The CDR3 covers 15 residues. The ends were cut back, 3 bases at V and 4 bases at J, with 15 bases in the middle. In DNA, the CDR3 is TGTGCCAGCAGCTTCGGCAGGGTGGAGGCCACTGAAGCTTTCTTT. This translates into CASSFGRVEATEAFF.

This clone has just one count. The rearrangement links TRBV29-1 to TRBJ2-1, with D perhaps being TRBD1 or TRBD2 (5 bases each). The CDR3 length is 15 residues. The germline V gene has CDR1 SQVTM and CDR2 ANQGSEA. Trimming stripped 2 bases from V and 8 bases from J, with 19 bases between. This chain's CDR3 is CSVETTEGVFDEQFF. The CDR3 nucleotides are TGCAGCGTTGAAACGACAGAGGGAGTTTTTGATGAGCAGTTCTTC.

This chain joins TRBV19 and TRBJ1-2; the D gene is possibly TRBD1 (6 bases). Trimming removed 7 bases from V and 2 bases from J, with 14 bases in between. Germline V gene data show CDR1 as LNHDA and CDR2 as SQIVND (reference sequence). The CDR3 is 14 residues long. As DNA, the CDR3 is TGTGCCAGTAAAAAGGGGGGGGCGAACTATGGCTACACCTTC. This codes for CASKKGGANYGYTF.

The chain uses TRBV4-3 and TRBJ1-3; D possibly corresponds to TRBD1 (6 bases). The CDR3 runs 16 residues. The V and J ends lost 1 base and 5 bases respectively, with 15 bases between them. Germline V gene sequence: CDR1 LGHNA, CDR2 YSLEER. This CDR3 is CASSQGKQGYRNTIYF. The CDR3 DNA reads TGCGCCAGCAGCCAAGGCAAACAGGGTTATAGAAACACCATATATTTT.

The chain combines TRBV4-1 with TRBJ1-2, with a tentative D call TRBD1 (6 bases). Germline V gene sequence: CDR1 MGHRA, CDR2 YSYEKL. Trimming shortened V by 0 bases and J by 4 bases, and 12 bases separated the two germline ends. CDR3 length: 15 amino acids. Here the CDR3 reads CASSQDSGQFYGYTF. The CDR3 DNA is TGCGCCAGCAGCCAAGATTCAGGACAGTTCTATGGCTACACCTTC.

The V gene is TRBV5-6, the J gene TRBJ2-1; D assignment may be TRBD1 or TRBD2 (6 bases each). The CDR3 extends over 17 amino acids. Germline assignment: CDR1 SGHDT and CDR2 YYEEEE. Trimming took 4 bases from V and 0 from J, leaving 17 bases between them. The CDR3 region has the DNA TGTGCCAGCAGCCTCATGAGAGGGGGGAGCTCCTACAATGAGCAGTTCTTC. Translation: CASSLMRGGSSYNEQFF. The entire variable domain, with the rest obtained from reference TRBV5-6 and TRBJ2-1, is as follows: DAGVTQSPTHLIKTRGQQVTLRCSPKSGHDTVSWYQQALGQGPQFIFQYYEEEERQRGNFPDRFSGHQFPNYSSELNVNALLLGDSALYLCASSLMRGGSSYNEQFFGPGTRLTVL.

The chain couples TRBV13 to TRBJ2-2; D perhaps matches TRBD2 (6 bases). Germline CDR1 reads PRHDT; CDR2 reads FYEKMQ (reference sequence). The CDR3 loop spans 17 amino acids. The V gene lost 2 bases and the J gene lost 3 bases, with 16 bases spanning the gap. The CDR3 spells CASSLPWAGKDTGELFF. DNA of the CDR3: TGTGCCAGCAGCTTACCCTGGGCGGGAAAAGACACCGGGGAGCTGTTTTTT.

The chain links TRBV11-2 to TRBJ1-5; no clear D. From germline, CDR1 is SGHAT and CDR2 FQNNGV. With 0 bases removed from V and 7 bases from J, the gap between germline ends came to 10 bases. The CDR3 spans 14 residues. The CDR3 here is CASSLDGFRQPQHF. CDR3 nucleotides: TGTGCCAGCAGCTTAGACGGGTTTCGACAGCCCCAGCATTTT.

This chain joins TRBV30 and TRBJ2-3; 7 positions agree with TRBD2. The CDR3 is made up of 13 amino acids. Germline V gives CDR1 GTSNPN, CDR2 SVGIG (reference sequence). With V trimmed by 8 bases and J by 0 bases, 5 bases remained unmatched. The CDR3 DNA reads as TGTGCCAGAGCGGGGCAAAGCACAGATACGCAGTATTTT. Its translation is CARAGQSTDTQYF.

The sample holds a few counts of this clone. This chain uses TRBV5-1 with TRBJ2-7; 7 bases agree with TRBD1. CDR1 and CDR2 (germline): SGHRS, YFSETQ. The V segment lost 5 bases and the J segment 3 bases; nucleotides outside the gene matches: 2. The CDR3 has 12 amino acids. CDR3 sequence (DNA): TGCGCCAGCAGGACAGGGAACTACGAGCAGTACTTC. Amino acids: CASRTGNYEQYF.

The rearrangement links TRBV15 to TRBJ2-7; the D gene could be TRBD1 or TRBD2 (5 bases each). V was trimmed by 4 bases and J by 6 bases, leaving 13 bases between them. Germline V gene sequence: CDR1 LNHNV, CDR2 YYDKDF (reference sequence). The CDR3 has 13 residues. The CDR3 reads CATSIVRDGEQYF. The CDR3 DNA is TGTGCCACCAGCATTGTCCGGGACGGCGAGCAGTACTTC.

This sequence joins TRBV27 and TRBJ1-2; possible D gene TRBD1, 5 bases. This CDR3 has 13 amino acids. Trimming cost V 3 bases and J 8 bases, with 13 bases left between them. Germline V gene sequence: CDR1 MNHEY, CDR2 SMNVEV (reference sequence). DNA for the CDR3: TGTGCCAGCAGTTTCCAGGGTGTCAGAGGCTACACCTTC. Translation gives CASSFQGVRGYTF.

As to this clone: Other DNA sequences of this sample code for an identical CDR3. The rearrangement joins TRBV9 to TRBJ1-1, with 8 bases identical to TRBD1. The germline CDR1 and CDR2 sequences are SGDLS and YYNGEE. Trimming removed 2 bases from V and 1 base from J; junction bases left unmatched: 1. The CDR3 is 14 residues long. CDR3 protein: CASSVGTGNTEAFF. The CDR3 region has the DNA TGTGCCAGCAGCGTGGGGACAGGGAACACTGAAGCTTTCTTT.

This chain links TRBV14 with TRBJ2-7, with 7 positions matching TRBD1. The CDR3 contains 16 residues. CDR1 SGHDN and CDR2 FVKESK come from the germline V gene. V was pared by 4 bases and J by 3 bases, with 12 bases of the junction left unmatched. Written as DNA, the CDR3 is TGTGCCAGCAGCCCACAGGGGAGTTTCCCCGACTACGAGCAGTACTTC. It codes for CASSPQGSFPDYEQYF. Full variable domain (outside the CDR3, taken from reference TRBV14 and TRBJ2-7): EAGVTQFPSHSVIEKGQTVTLRCDPISGHDNLYWYRRVMGKEIKFLLHFVKESKQDESGMPNNRFLAERTGGTYSTLKVQPAELEDSGVYFCASSPQGSFPDYEQYFGPGTRLTVT.

V and J are TRBV7-6 and TRBJ2-5, with unresolved D. CDR1 and CDR2 (germline): SGHVS, FNYEAQ. V lost 5 bases to trimming and J lost 5 bases, with 15 bases between them. The CDR3 runs to 14 residues. CDR3 in amino acids: CASSLSGGVETQYF. The CDR3 DNA sequence: TGTGCCAGCAGCCTATCTGGTGGCGTCGAGACCCAGTACTTC.

The V call is TRBV11-2, the J call TRBJ2-7; tentative D call: TRBD2 (5 bases). CDR3 length: 15 amino acids. Trimming took off 1 base at V and 3 bases at J, with 13 bases between the two ends. Germline V CDR1 and CDR2: SGHAT, FQNNGV. Here the CDR3 reads CASSLVIGRDYEQYF. CDR3 nucleotides: TGTGCCAGCAGCTTAGTCATCGGCCGGGACTACGAGCAGTACTTC. The variable domain in full, completed from reference TRBV11-2 and TRBJ2-7, reads EAGVAQSPRYKIIEKRQSVAFWCNPISGHATLYWYQQILGQGPKLLIQFQNNGVVDDSQLPKDRFSAERLKGVDSTLKIQPAKLEDSAVYLCASSLVIGRDYEQYFGPGTRLTVT.

The chain is built from TRBV19 and TRBJ1-2; D remains ambiguous. From germline, CDR1 is LNHDA and CDR2 SQIVND (reference sequence). This CDR3 is built from 12 residues. V was clipped by 0 bases and J by 8 bases, with 7 bases between them. Written as DNA, the CDR3 is TGTGCCAGTAGTATAGATGGGTGGGGCTACACCTTC. It codes for CASSIDGWGYTF.

The gene calls are TRBV23-1 and TRBJ2-2; D is undetermined. TRBV23-1 is an ORF for which the function is uncertain. The ends were cut back, 4 bases at V and 0 bases at J, with 9 bases in the middle. This CDR3 contains 15 residues. The DNA for the CDR3 is TGCGCCAGCAGTCTCTTGCCGTCGAACACCGGGGAGCTGTTTTTT. Translated: CASSLLPSNTGELFF.

The V call is TRBV7-3, the J call TRBJ2-7; 7 positions agree with TRBD1. CDR3 length: 13 amino acids. The germline CDR1 and CDR2 sequences are SGHTA and FQGTGA. V shed 5 bases and J 4 bases; nucleotides not matched to a gene: 5. For the CDR3, the DNA is TGTGCCAGCAGCCCTGGGACAGTTTACGAGCAGTACTTC. Amino acid sequence: CASSPGTVYEQYF.

As concerns this clone: Additional DNA sequences in this sample encode the identical CDR3. The genes are TRBV6-1 and TRBJ1-1; D gene unclear. The V end was cut by 5 bases, the J end by 4 bases, with 5 bases between. CDR3 size: 11 residues. CDR1 and CDR2 from the germline V gene are MNHNS and SASEGT. The CDR3 nucleotides are TGTGCCAGCAGTTACGGCACTGAAGCTTTCTTT. Translating gives CASSYGTEAFF.

The chain recombines TRBV5-6 with TRBJ1-2; a possible D gene is TRBD1 (5 bases). The germline V and J ends were trimmed by 3 bases and 8 bases, with 23 bases remaining between them. This CDR3 has 16 residues. Germline CDR1 reads SGHDT; CDR2 reads YYEEEE. CDR3 bases: TGTGCCAGCAGCTGGGGGTCAAGTGGCTCGGGGTGGGGCTACACCTTC. This translates into CASSWGSSGSGWGYTF. Variable domain in full (rest from reference TRBV5-6 and TRBJ1-2): DAGVTQSPTHLIKTRGQQVTLRCSPKSGHDTVSWYQQALGQGPQFIFQYYEEEERQRGNFPDRFSGHQFPNYSSELNVNALLLGDSALYLCASSWGSSGSGWGYTFGSGTRLTVV.

This chain links TRBV29-1 with TRBJ2-3; possibly TRBD1 for D (5 bases). The CDR3 extends over 14 amino acids. Per germline, CDR1 SQVTM and CDR2 ANQGSEA. Trimming stripped 3 bases from V and 3 bases from J, with 13 bases between. DNA of the CDR3: TGCAGCGTTGACAAAGGGGTGGGGACAGATACGCAGTATTTT. Its translation is CSVDKGVGTDTQYF.